This TCR beta chain was identified during a study of cytomegalovirus exposure and HLA in healthy donors. Germline lookup yields CDR1 SNHLY and CDR2 FYNNEI. V lost 4 bases to trimming and J lost 6 bases; unmatched junction nucleotides: 5. The CDR3 has 14 residues. PCR amplification relied on 60 Vbeta primers (plus 13 Jbeta primers). Generated by immunoSEQ multiplex PCR, the TCRdb table keeps only in-frame clones and is missing some. The repertoire consists of about 140,000 clones, with 75% to 80% occurring once and the leading ten covering under 2%. Study-wide findings and caveats: In a later analysis, HLA-C alleles had the fewest associated TCRs, DRB1 alleles the most. Productive status was seen about 90% or about 30% of the time for most TCR beta V segments in an earlier analysis.

Remarks on this clone: Antigen unknown.

Source material: PBMCs. This TCR was recovered from a female donor in good health and CMV-seronegative. The V and J genes are TRBV2 and TRBJ1-5, with 8 bases matching TRBD1. CDR3: CASSGQGNGQPQHF. For the CDR3, the DNA is TGTGCCAGCAGTGGACAGGGGAATGGTCAGCCCCAGCATTTT. The full variable domain, its missing parts supplied by reference TRBV2 and TRBJ1-5, is EPEVTQTPSHQVTQMGQEVILRCVPISNHLYFYWYRQILGQKVEFLVSFYNNEISEKSEIFDDQFSVERPDGSNFTLKIRSTKLEDSAMYFCASSGQGNGQPQHFGDGTRLSIL.